The clone carrying this T cell receptor beta chain was seen many times. Its target is unknown. Molecular barcoding with unique molecular identifiers was used for the TCRbeta library. TCRdb ran MiXCR on the PCR reads and lists one entry per CDR3 protein. The data hold some 200,000 distinct CDR3 sequences, with roughly 6.6% observed a single time. These data are taken from a study of T-cell reconstitution after alpha-beta-depleted transplantation in children. Germline CDR1 and CDR2: SQVTM and ANQGSEA. The CDR3 runs to 13 residues. Trimming shortened V by 6 bases and J by 5 bases, and 16 bases separated the two germline ends. Notes on the study in general: Surviving recipient T cells and intrathymic progenitors accounted for some patients' high TCRbeta diversity at day 60. The origin of alpha-beta T cells about two months after transplant was reportedly several hundred expanded graft clones. A year post-transplant, T-cell counts and diversity derived mostly from newly produced T cells.

The sample was PBMCs, taken before TCRalphabeta/CD19-depleted stem cell transplant. The chain combines TRBV29-1 with TRBJ2-5; possibly TRBD1 for D (6 bases). The receptor was isolated from a boy younger than 10 with acute lymphoblastic leukemia, due to receive a stem cell transplant. This CDR3 reads CSVDPGVGETQYF. In DNA form, the CDR3 reads TGCAGCGTGGATCCAGGGGTCGGGGAGACCCAGTACTTC.